This is a list of T cell receptor beta chains from one sample in a study of cytomegalovirus exposure and HLA in healthy donors. Sequencing used immunoSEQ multiplex PCR; TCRdb keeps in-frame clones, though not all of them. Found here are hundreds of thousands of clones, roughly 84% of them singletons; the top ten hold 2% to 2.5%. The specimen was PBMCs. These receptors originate from a woman younger than 30 in good health and CMV-seropositive. Each CDR3 is given with its conserved first and last residue. A D gene is named only where the DNA matches it firmly. Size is stated for part of the rows, as once, few or many counts, or as a class when the clone is expanded.

CDR3 length	D gene	V gene	clone size	J gene	CDR3 DNA	CDR3 protein
14	TRBD2	TRBV7-9	.	TRBJ2-5	TGTGCCAGCAGCTCTGGACTAGCGCGAGAGACCCAGTACTTC	CASSSGLARETQYF
16	TRBD2	TRBV9	.	TRBJ2-1	TGTGCCAGCAGCGCGGAGGGACTAGCGGAGTACAATGAGCAGTTCTTC	CASSAEGLAEYNEQFF
13	.	TRBV7-7	.	TRBJ2-7	TGTGCTAGCAGCTTAGGAGGGGGCGAGGAGCAGTACTTC	CASSLGGGEEQYF
14	TRBD2	TRBV27	.	TRBJ2-7	TGTGCCAGCAGAAGAGTAGCGGGAGGATACGAGCAGTACTTC	CASRRVAGGYEQYF
15	.	TRBV5-6	.	TRBJ2-7	TGTGCCAGCACTGTAGGCAGCGATTACTCCTACGAGCAGTACTTC	CASTVGSDYSYEQYF
14	.	TRBV4-1	.	TRBJ2-3	TGCGCCAGCAGCCAAGAAAGGAGCGCAGATACGCAGTATTTT	CASSQERSADTQYF
15	.	TRBV7-8	once	TRBJ2-5	TGTGCCAGCAGCCCTCGGCAGGGCTTCCAAGAGACCCAGTACTTC	CASSPRQGFQETQYF
15	.	TRBV2	.	TRBJ1-2	TGTGCCAGCAGTGAAGCATCGGGGATTTCTTATGGCTACACCTTC	CASSEASGISYGYTF
18	TRBD1	TRBV27	.	TRBJ2-5	TGTGCCAGCAGTTTATTTGGGACAGGGAGTTTGAGGGAAGAGACCCAGTACTTC	CASSLFGTGSLREETQYF
16	.	TRBV28	.	TRBJ1-2	TGTGCCAGCAGTTTATCCAACCTCCATGGGGCTGGGGGCTACACCTTC	CASSLSNLHGAGGYTF
11	.	TRBV7-9	.	TRBJ1-2	TGTGCCAGCGGGACTGACTATGGCTACACCTTC	CASGTDYGYTF
14	TRBD1	TRBV13	.	TRBJ2-6	TGTGCCAGCAGCTTAGGAACAGGGGGTCACGTCCTGACTTTC	CASSLGTGGHVLTF
13	TRBD1	TRBV10-3	.	TRBJ1-1	TGTGCCATCAGTGGGCGGACAGGCTCTGAAGCTTTCTTT	CAISGRTGSEAFF
10	.	TRBV7-9	.	TRBJ2-1	TGTGCCAGCAGCCATAATGAGCAGTTCTTC	CASSHNEQFF
14	.	TRBV27	.	TRBJ2-5	TGTGCCAGCAGTACCACTCCCTCGGTGGAGACCCAGTACTTC	CASSTTPSVETQYF
17	.	TRBV28	once	TRBJ1-1	TGTGCCAGCAGTTTTTTCGTACAGACCTTCTCAAACACTGAAGCTTTCTTT	CASSFFVQTFSNTEAFF
16	TRBD2	TRBV12-5	.	TRBJ2-1	TGTGCTAGTGGTTTAGGACTAGCGGGAGTGTACAATGAGCAGTTCTTC	CASGLGLAGVYNEQFF
15	TRBD2	TRBV28	.	TRBJ2-7	TGCCGGGGCCTCAGGACTAGCGGGAGTCAGTACGAGCAGTACTTC	CRGLRTSGSQYEQYF
16	.	TRBV5-6	.	TRBJ2-3	TGTGCCAGCAGCTCACCCTTTCGGACAGCCACAGATACGCAGTATTTT	CASSSPFRTATDTQYF
13	.	TRBV11-2	.	TRBJ1-1	TGTGCCAGCAGCTCCCCCTACCAGGTTGAAGCTTTCTTT	CASSSPYQVEAFF
14	TRBD1	TRBV27	.	TRBJ2-7	TGTGCCAGCAGTCCAGGACAGGGGGCGTACGAGCAGTACTTC	CASSPGQGAYEQYF
16	TRBD2	TRBV5-4	.	TRBJ2-5	TGTGCCAGCAGCCCCCGGGTAGCGGGAGGTGAAGAGACCCAGTACTTC	CASSPRVAGGEETQYF
18	TRBD2	TRBV12-5	.	TRBJ2-3	TGTGCTAGTGGTTTTCCTTCGGCTAGCGGGAAAGGGCCAGATACGCAGTATTTT	CASGFPSASGKGPDTQYF
11	.	TRBV28	few	TRBJ2-7	TGTGCCAGCAGTTACACCTACGAGCAGTACTTC	CASSYTYEQYF
11	TRBD1	TRBV7-6	.	TRBJ1-2	TGTGCCAGCAGCACAGGGGTTGGCTACACCTTC	CASSTGVGYTF
14	TRBD1	TRBV5-6	once	TRBJ2-5	TGTGCCAGCAGCCCCGGGACAGGGGGCGTATGGAAGTACTTC	CASSPGTGGVWKYF
19	TRBD1	TRBV19	.	TRBJ2-5	TGTGCCAGTAGTATAGGCCGGTACCGGGACAGGGGTAACCAAGAGACCCAGTACTTC	CASSIGRYRDRGNQETQYF
13	.	TRBV6-1	.	TRBJ2-4	TGTGCCGGTGCGGATCTAGCCAAAAACATTCAGTACTTC	CAGADLAKNIQYF
15	.	TRBV9	.	TRBJ1-1	TGTGCCAGCAGCGTAGGAGGGTCGTTGAACACTGAAGCTTTCTTT	CASSVGGSLNTEAFF
13	TRBD1	TRBV30	.	TRBJ1-2	TGTGCCTGGAGTGTACAGGGGTGGCATGGCTACACCTTC	CAWSVQGWHGYTF
18	TRBD2	TRBV30	.	TRBJ2-2	TGTGCCTGGAGTGGGGGACTAGCGGGAGGGCCGGTCACCGGGGAGCTGTTTTTT	CAWSGGLAGGPVTGELFF
14	.	TRBV2	few	TRBJ1-5	TGTGCCAGCAGGGGAAGGGGTCGGCTCCAGCCCCAGCATTTT	CASRGRGRLQPQHF
16	.	TRBV4-2	.	TRBJ2-2	TGTGCCAGCAGCCAAGTTCGCGGCTCGAACACCGGGGAGCTGTTTTTT	CASSQVRGSNTGELFF
14	.	TRBV19	.	TRBJ1-2	TGTGCCAGTAGTATTCCCGGGACAAGCATTGGCTACACCTTC	CASSIPGTSIGYTF
18	TRBD2	TRBV29-1	.	TRBJ2-7	TGCAGCGTGGGCCCCGGGACTAGCGGGAGGGCCGCTGGGTACGAGCAGTACTTC	CSVGPGTSGRAAGYEQYF
16	.	TRBV7-3	.	TRBJ1-2	TGTGCCAGCAGCTTAACTTGGGGGACTCCTAACTATGGCTACACCTTC	CASSLTWGTPNYGYTF
12	TRBD1	TRBV29-1	.	TRBJ1-5	TGCAGCGTTGGTACAGGGGAACAGCCCCAGCATTTT	CSVGTGEQPQHF
18	TRBD2	TRBV4-1	.	TRBJ2-3	TGCGCCAGCAGCCAACGAACGACTAGCGGGAGGGAGGGGGATACGCAGTATTTT	CASSQRTTSGREGDTQYF
14	TRBD2	TRBV19	.	TRBJ2-5	TGTGCCTGTGCTGTTAGCGGGGCCCAAGAGACCCAGTACTTC	CACAVSGAQETQYF
13	TRBD1	TRBV28	.	TRBJ2-7	TGTGCCAGCAGAAGGGGACAGCCCTACGAGCAGTACTTC	CASRRGQPYEQYF
15	.	TRBV9	.	TRBJ2-1	TGTGCCAGCAGCGTAGGCGGTCGGGGATACAATGAGCAGTTCTTC	CASSVGGRGYNEQFF
13	.	TRBV6-1	.	TRBJ2-7	TGTGCCAGCATCCCCCGCGTGGCGGGAGAGCAGTACTTC	CASIPRVAGEQYF
13	.	TRBV18	few	TRBJ1-1	TGTGCCAGCTCGGACAGTCGGAACACTGAAGCTTTCTTT	CASSDSRNTEAFF
16	.	TRBV29-1	.	TRBJ1-2	TGCAGCGTTGATTCACTCAAGGACAGAAATACCTATGGCTACACCTTC	CSVDSLKDRNTYGYTF
16	.	TRBV7-8	.	TRBJ2-2	TGTGCCAGCACGTTAATAGGTGGCGGGAACACCGGGGAGCTGTTTTTT	CASTLIGGGNTGELFF
14	.	TRBV4-1	.	TRBJ1-5	TGCGCCAGCAGACGTCAGGGGAGCAATCAGCCCCAGCATTTT	CASRRQGSNQPQHF
17	TRBD1	TRBV5-1	.	TRBJ2-6	TGCGCCAGTGCGTCTGGGACAGGGTTCTCTGGGGCCAACGTCCTGACTTTC	CASASGTGFSGANVLTF
13	.	TRBV4-2	few	TRBJ1-5	TGTGCCAGCAGCACCTTTCGTCGGCAGCCCCAGCATTTT	CASSTFRRQPQHF
11	.	TRBV30	.	TRBJ2-7	TGTGCCTGCAATGTCTACTACGAGCAGTACTTC	CACNVYYEQYF
14	TRBD1	TRBV7-9	.	TRBJ1-1	TGTGCCAGCAGCTTACAGGGGGCGTTTACTGAAGCTTTCTTT	CASSLQGAFTEAFF
16	TRBD2	TRBV4-2	.	TRBJ2-3	TGTGCCAGCAGCCAAGATGCAGCGGGAGGGTCAGATACGCAGTATTTT	CASSQDAAGGSDTQYF
15	TRBD1	TRBV19	once	TRBJ2-7	TGTGCCAGTAGTATGCGGGACAGGGGTACCTACGAGCAGTACTTC	CASSMRDRGTYEQYF
13	TRBD1	TRBV27	few	TRBJ1-2	TGTGCCAGCAGTTTGACAGGGGGCAATGGCTACACCTTC	CASSLTGGNGYTF
15	TRBD1	TRBV27	.	TRBJ1-2	TGTGCCAGCAGTTTATTGGGACAGTCCTACTATGGCTACACCTTC	CASSLLGQSYYGYTF
15	TRBD2	TRBV5-1	.	TRBJ2-2	TGCGCCAGCAGTCTTAGCGGGATTAACACCGGGGAGCTGTTTTTT	CASSLSGINTGELFF
16	TRBD2	TRBV18	.	TRBJ2-1	TGTGCCAGCTCACCAGGCCTAGCGGGAGGGCCCCATGAGCAGTTCTTC	CASSPGLAGGPHEQFF
19	.	TRBV14	.	TRBJ1-5	TGTGCCAGCAGCCAAGCCCAGGGCAGGCCCCGAAGGTATGATCAGCCCCAGCATTTT	CASSQAQGRPRRYDQPQHF
15	.	TRBV5-1	.	TRBJ1-2	TGCGCCAGCAGCCCGGACAGACCGTCTAACTATGGCTACACCTTC	CASSPDRPSNYGYTF
17	.	TRBV11-1	.	TRBJ2-2	TGTGCCAGCAGCTTAGCCCTTGGGGGCGTGAGCACCGGGGAGCTGTTTTTT	CASSLALGGVSTGELFF